One TCR beta chain is described in this entry. This specimen belongs to a study of blood T cell repertoires in COVID-19. About the study: Researchers got acute and convalescent COVID-19 samples from the United States, Italy and Spain. T cells, B-cell-depleted T cells, or PBMCs provided the cDNA or gDNA that served as material.

Original methodology: Amplified reference gene primers provided the basis for estimating nucleated cell counts. Produced via immunoSEQ multiplex PCR; TCRdb's table is partial and in-frame only. Clonal size and the V and J genes are those of that table, whereas D and trimming came from the DNA. The table records several thousand clones, just over 85% of them present only once. Per germline, CDR1 MDHEN and CDR2 SYDVKM. The CDR3 has 12 amino acids. V gave up 10 bases and J gave up 8 bases, with 14 bases separating them. The rearrangement joins TRBV28 to TRBJ1-4; D unresolved. This receptor was identified in a human donor with active COVID-19. The donor label of this sample is uncertain. Sequenced input: peripheral blood. For the CDR3, the DNA is TGTGCCACCCAAACCGAGGGAGAAAAACTGTTTTTT. Encoded protein: CATQTEGEKLFF.